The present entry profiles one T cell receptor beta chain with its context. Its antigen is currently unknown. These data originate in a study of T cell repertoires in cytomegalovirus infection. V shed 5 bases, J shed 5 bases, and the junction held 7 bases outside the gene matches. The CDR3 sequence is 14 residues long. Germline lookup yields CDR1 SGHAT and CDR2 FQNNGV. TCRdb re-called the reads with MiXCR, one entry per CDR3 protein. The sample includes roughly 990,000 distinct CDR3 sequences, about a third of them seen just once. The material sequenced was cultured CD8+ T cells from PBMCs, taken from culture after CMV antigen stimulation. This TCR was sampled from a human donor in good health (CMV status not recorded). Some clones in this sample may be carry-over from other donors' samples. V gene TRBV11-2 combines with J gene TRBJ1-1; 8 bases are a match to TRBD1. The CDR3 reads CASSQGQGWTEAFF. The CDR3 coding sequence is TGTGCCAGCAGCCAAGGACAGGGATGGACTGAAGCTTTCTTT.